Included here is one T cell receptor (beta chain) sequence, with context. V lost 4 bases and J 8 bases, leaving 18 bases between the germline ends. This CDR3 spans 15 amino acids. Germline CDR1 reads SGHRS; CDR2 reads YFSETQ. The PCR was carried out with 60 Vbeta primers and 13 Jbeta primers. The data were produced by immunoSEQ multiplex PCR, yet TCRdb's version contains in-frame clones alone and is incomplete. The repertoire includes over 150,000 clones, approximately 70% of them detected once, and 2.5% to 3.5% sits in the top ten. The sample comes from a study of cytomegalovirus exposure and HLA in healthy donors. Looking at the study overall: Earlier sequencing of 150 million to 200 million T cells yielded around 100 million unique TCR beta sequences.

The TCR originated in a woman aged 40 to 55 in good health and CMV-seropositive. The J gene is TRBJ1-4, the V gene TRBV5-1; tentatively, D is TRBD1 (6 bases). Source material: PBMCs. The CDR3 reads CASSGQTGHPEKLFF. The CDR3 DNA follows: TGCGCCAGCAGCGGGCAGACGGGACATCCAGAAAAACTGTTTTTT.